The 5 T cell receptor beta chains below all came from one sample that was sequenced in a study of cytomegalovirus exposure and HLA in healthy donors (dated by TCRdb to between 2016 and 2019). Library preparation was by the immunoSEQ multiplex PCR assay. For the multiplex PCR, a mixture combining 60 forward primers for TCR Vbeta segments and 13 reverse primers for TCR Jbeta segments was used. Held by TCRdb, this immuneACCESS table contains in-frame sequences only and omits some clones. Under half of the omission traces to an unresolved V gene where checked; the cause of the rest is unknown. For this sample the table gives about 130,000 clones, of which 76% were detected only once. The ten largest clonotypes hold around 3.1% of the sample. The sample comprised PBMCs. These receptors originate from a man in his forties or fifties in good health and CMV-seronegative.

This chain links TRBV7-9 with TRBJ1-2, with TRBD1 matching 7 bases. V was pared by 6 bases and J by 7 bases, with 8 bases of the junction left unmatched. The CDR3 sequence is 13 residues long. Germline V gene data show CDR1 as SEHNR and CDR2 as FQNEAQ (reference sequence). CDR3 nucleotide sequence: TGTGCCAGCAGGCCTCAGGGGGTGATTGGCTACACCTTC. Its protein is CASRPQGVIGYTF.

The rearrangement uses TRBV5-1 and TRBJ2-3; the match to TRBD2 covers 8 bases. Germline lookup yields CDR1 SGHRS and CDR2 YFSETQ. V gave up 4 bases and J gave up 2 bases; unmatched junction bases: 6. CDR3 length: 15 residues. CDR3 in DNA: TGCGCCAGCAGCCCGATAGCGGGGAACACAGATACGCAGTATTTT. Translation gives CASSPIAGNTDTQYF.

The chain recombines TRBV25-1 with TRBJ2-2; 7 bases match TRBD2. Per the germline V gene, CDR1 is MGHDK and CDR2 is SYGVNS. Trimming removed 3 bases from V and 0 bases from J; junction bases left unmatched: 4. The CDR3 is 16 amino acids. In DNA form, the CDR3 reads TGTGCCAGCAGTGAGGCTAGCGGAGCGAACACCGGGGAGCTGTTTTTT. Translating it yields CASSEASGANTGELFF.

This chain joins TRBV6-4 and TRBJ2-1; unclear D gene. The CDR3 is made up of 16 amino acids. Trimming took 6 bases from V and 0 from J, leaving 15 bases between them. The V gene's germline CDR1 is MRHNA and CDR2 SNTAGT. The CDR3 loop is CASSPARQASYNEQFF. In DNA form, the CDR3 reads TGTGCCAGCAGCCCTGCCCGGCAGGCCTCCTACAATGAGCAGTTCTTC.

The V call is TRBV30, the J call TRBJ2-3, with TRBD2 matching 10 bases. Germline V gives CDR1 GTSNPN, CDR2 SVGIG (reference sequence). This CDR3 has 14 residues. With 5 bases clipped from V and 6 bases from J, the junction kept 8 bases outside the gene matches. CDR3 sequence (DNA): TGTGCCTGGGGAACGGGACTAGCGTATGATACGCAGTATTTT. This encodes CAWGTGLAYDTQYF. The variable domain in full, completed from reference TRBV30 and TRBJ2-3, reads SQTIHQWPATLVQPVGSPLSLECTVEGTSNPNLYWYRQAAGRGLQLLFYSVGIGQISSEVPQNLSASRPQDRQFILSSKKLLLSDSGFYLCAWGTGLAYDTQYFGPGTRLTVL.